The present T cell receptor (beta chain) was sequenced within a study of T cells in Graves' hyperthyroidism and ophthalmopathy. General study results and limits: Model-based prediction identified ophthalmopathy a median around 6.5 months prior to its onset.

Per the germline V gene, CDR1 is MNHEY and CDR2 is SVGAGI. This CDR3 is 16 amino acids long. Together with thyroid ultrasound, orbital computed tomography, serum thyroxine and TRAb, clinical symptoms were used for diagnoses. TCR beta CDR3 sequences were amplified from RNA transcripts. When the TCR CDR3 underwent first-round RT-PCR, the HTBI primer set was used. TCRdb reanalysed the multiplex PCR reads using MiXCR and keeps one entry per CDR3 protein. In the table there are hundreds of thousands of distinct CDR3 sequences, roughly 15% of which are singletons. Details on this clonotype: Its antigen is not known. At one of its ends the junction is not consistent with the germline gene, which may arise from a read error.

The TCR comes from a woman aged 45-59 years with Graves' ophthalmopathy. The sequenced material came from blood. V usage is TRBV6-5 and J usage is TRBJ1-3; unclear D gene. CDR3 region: CAGSYIPLRGGNTIYF. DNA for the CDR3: TGTGCCGGCAGTTACATTCCTCTCCGGGGTGGAAACACCATATATTTT.